This T cell receptor (beta chain) was documented in a study of high-grade serous ovarian cancer treatment subgroups (dated by TCRdb to about 2021). At the level of the whole study: On average, each sample produced roughly 13,000 sequencing reads and roughly 7,500 unique TCR beta rearrangements. The roughly 30-patient cohort included approximately 10 patients with no residual disease after primary surgery (R0), approximately 10 excellent NACT responders, and approximately 10 poor NACT responders. The study profiled TCR beta repertoires in high-grade serous ovarian cancer patients grouped by complete gross resection or neoadjuvant chemotherapy response under a laparoscopic triage algorithm. One primary tumor sample and two metastatic tumor samples were collected from each patient, for a total of around 100 samples.

Concerning this clone: Its antigen remains undetermined. Base qualities were left out, and no much larger clone turns up one base away.

High-throughput TCR profiling via ImmunoSEQ was performed on the roughly 100 tumor samples. In the authors' own workflow: Repertoire diversity metrics included richness (unique productive sequences), clonality, evenness and relatedness; Bhattacharyya coefficient assessed similarity between samples. A sensitivity analysis that removed TCRs with fewer than two reads produced consistent conclusions. TCRdb limited this immuneACCESS table to in-frame rearrangements with V and J called. A share of clones is missing; checked studies link under half to unresolved V genes, and the rest is unexplained. The V and J calls and the clone size are those of that table, but D and trimming were determined from the DNA. For this sample there are approximately 40,000 clones; around 80% appear just once. The top ten clones comprise 3.1% of the sample. The CDR3 contains 11 residues, cysteine and phenylalanine counted. Only CDR3 DNA is held: 33 bases, read in frame from base 1. CDR1 and CDR2, looked up from the germline V gene, are SGHDT and YYEEEE. At the junction V is shortened by 0 bases and J by 6 bases, with 4 bases in between.

Collection of tumor samples took place before definitive surgery or chemotherapy. The MD Anderson Biospecimen Extraction Resource handled genomic DNA extraction, while the MD Anderson Cancer Genomics Laboratory carried out the TCR sequencing. Broader findings and caveats from the paper: Tumors from the same patient had repertoire similarity ranging from 0.11 to 0.79, while tumors from different patients showed almost no similarity. Because bulk tumor TCR sequencing provided no spatial information, insight into HGSC tumor complexity and diversity was limited. Neoantigen level correlated positively with TCR clonal relatedness, and copy number variation and mutation load from whole-genome sequencing showed a positive trend with TCR clonal relatedness. The TCR repertoire analyses centered on CDR3, leaving CDR1 and CDR2 unanalyzed.

The TCR originated in a human donor with high-grade serous ovarian cancer. The rearrangement joined TRBV5-6 to TRBJ2-7; the D gene cannot be named for sure. Sequencing input: tumor tissue. For the CDR3, the sequence is CASSLAVEQYF. The DNA sequence is given as TGTGCCAGCAGCTTGGCGGTCGAGCAGTACTTC.